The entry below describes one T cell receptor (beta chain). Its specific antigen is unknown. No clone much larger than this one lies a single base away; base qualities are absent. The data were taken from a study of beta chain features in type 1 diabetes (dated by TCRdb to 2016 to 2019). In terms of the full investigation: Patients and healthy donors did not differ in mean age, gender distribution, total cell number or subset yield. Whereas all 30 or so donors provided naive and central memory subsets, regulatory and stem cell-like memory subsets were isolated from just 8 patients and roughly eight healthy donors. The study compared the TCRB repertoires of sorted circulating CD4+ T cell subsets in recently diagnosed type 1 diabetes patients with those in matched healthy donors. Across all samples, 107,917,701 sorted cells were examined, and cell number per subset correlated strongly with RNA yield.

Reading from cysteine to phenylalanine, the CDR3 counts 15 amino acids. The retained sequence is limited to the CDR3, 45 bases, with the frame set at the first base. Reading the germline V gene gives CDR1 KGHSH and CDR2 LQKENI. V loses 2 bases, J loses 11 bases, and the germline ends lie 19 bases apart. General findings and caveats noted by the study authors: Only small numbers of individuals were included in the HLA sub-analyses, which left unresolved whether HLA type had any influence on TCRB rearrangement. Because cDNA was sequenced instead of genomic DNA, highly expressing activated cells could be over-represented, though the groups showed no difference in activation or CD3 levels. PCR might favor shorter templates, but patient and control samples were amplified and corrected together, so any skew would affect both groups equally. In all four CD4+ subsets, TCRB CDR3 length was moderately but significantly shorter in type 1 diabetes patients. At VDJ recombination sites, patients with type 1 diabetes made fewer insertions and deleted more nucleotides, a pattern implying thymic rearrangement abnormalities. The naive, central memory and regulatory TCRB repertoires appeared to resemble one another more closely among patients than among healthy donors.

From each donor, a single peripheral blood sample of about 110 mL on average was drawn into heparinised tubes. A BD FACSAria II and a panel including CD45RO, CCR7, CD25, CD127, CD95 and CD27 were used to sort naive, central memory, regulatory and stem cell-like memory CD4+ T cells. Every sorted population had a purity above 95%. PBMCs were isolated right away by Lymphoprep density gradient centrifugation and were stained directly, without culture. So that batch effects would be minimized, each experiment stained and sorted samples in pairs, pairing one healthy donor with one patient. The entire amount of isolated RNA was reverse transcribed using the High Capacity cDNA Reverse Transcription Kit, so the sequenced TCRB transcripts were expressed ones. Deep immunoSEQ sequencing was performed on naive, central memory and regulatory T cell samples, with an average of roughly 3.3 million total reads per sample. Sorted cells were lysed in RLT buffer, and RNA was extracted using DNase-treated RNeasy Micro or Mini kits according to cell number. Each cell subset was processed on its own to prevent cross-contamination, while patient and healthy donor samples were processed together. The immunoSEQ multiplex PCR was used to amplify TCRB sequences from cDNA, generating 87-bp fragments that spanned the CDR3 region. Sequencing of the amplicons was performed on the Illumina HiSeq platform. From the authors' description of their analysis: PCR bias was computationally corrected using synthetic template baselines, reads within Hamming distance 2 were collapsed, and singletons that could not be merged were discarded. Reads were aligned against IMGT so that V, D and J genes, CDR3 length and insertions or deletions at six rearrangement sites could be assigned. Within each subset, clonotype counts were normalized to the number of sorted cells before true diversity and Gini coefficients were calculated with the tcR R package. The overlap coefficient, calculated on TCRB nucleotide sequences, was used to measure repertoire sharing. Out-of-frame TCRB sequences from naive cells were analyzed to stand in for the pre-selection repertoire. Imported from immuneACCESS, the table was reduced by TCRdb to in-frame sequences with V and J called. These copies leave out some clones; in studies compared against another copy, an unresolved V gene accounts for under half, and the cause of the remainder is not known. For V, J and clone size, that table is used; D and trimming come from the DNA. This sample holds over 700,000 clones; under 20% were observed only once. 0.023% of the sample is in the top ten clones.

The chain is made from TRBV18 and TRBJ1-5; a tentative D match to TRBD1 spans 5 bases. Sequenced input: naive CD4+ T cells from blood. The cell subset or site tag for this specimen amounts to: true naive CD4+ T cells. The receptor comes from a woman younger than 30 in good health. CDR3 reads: CASSPGDSLSVAQHF. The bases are TGTGCCAGCTCACCAGGTGACAGTCTTTCGGTAGCCCAGCATTTT.